This entry concerns a single T cell receptor (beta chain). Its target is unknown. The data originate from a study of graft-versus-host responses after intestinal transplantation. Study at large: Recipients obtained multivisceral, liver-intestinal, or isolated intestinal transplants.

Sequencing was performed with immunoSEQ multiplex PCR; in TCRdb, only in-frame clones are kept and a portion is missing. Of about 81,000 clones listed, roughly nine tenths are singletons. Germline loops: CDR1 SNHLY, CDR2 FYNNEI. Trimming pared 7 bases from V and 1 base from J, leaving 10 bases between. CDR3 length: 13 amino acids. General study results and limits: Levels of circulating GvH clones at their peak were associated with early post-transplant HvG declines.

This rearrangement joins TRBV2 to TRBJ1-1; maybe TRBD1 (5 bases). The specimen comprised unstimulated CD4+ T cells sorted from spleen or lymph node cells, sampled before intestinal transplant. The sequence derives from a human donor who received an intestinal transplant. The CDR3 spells CASKYRSNTEAFF. The CDR3, as DNA: TGTGCCAGCAAATACAGGTCGAACACTGAAGCTTTCTTT.